A single sample is the source of the 15 T cell receptor beta chains below, sequenced in a study of identical twins. MiXCR was run by TCRdb on the 5' RACE reads, yielding one entry per CDR3 protein. This table holds about 480,000 distinct CDR3 sequences, 11% to 15% found once. A further study also used this sample, focusing on yellow fever vaccine responses in identical twins.

The specimen was CD4+ T cells sorted from blood. These receptors came from a woman aged 18-29 years in good health.

Only a few counts were recorded for this clonotype. The V call is TRBV7-2, the J call TRBJ2-7; possible D gene TRBD2, 5 bases. Deletions cut 10 bases from V and 6 bases from J, with 22 bases between. This CDR3 region has 14 residues. Germline V CDR1 and CDR2: SGHTA, FQGNSA. Here the CDR3 DNA reads TGTGCCACCCAACGAGGGCCCTCTTGGCTCGAGCAGTACTTC. This gives the protein CATQRGPSWLEQYF.

The rearrangement uses TRBV12-3 or TRBV12-4 and TRBJ1-5; D is unclear. The CDR3 has 14 amino acids. Trimming left V 6 bases short and J 2 bases short, with 11 bases between. The CDR3 loop reads CASSYLQGNQPQHF. CDR3 DNA: TGTGCCAGCAGCTACCTCCAGGGCAATCAGCCCCAGCATTTT.

This clonotype was seen more than once but under ten times. The chain couples TRBV27 to TRBJ1-2; D is uncertain. Trimming stripped 0 bases from V and 3 bases from J, with 11 bases between. Per the germline V gene, CDR1 is MNHEY and CDR2 is SMNVEV (reference sequence). The CDR3 consists of 15 residues. The CDR3 reads CASSLSYRVDYGYTF. CDR3 sequence (DNA): TGTGCCAGCAGTTTATCGTATAGGGTAGACTATGGCTACACCTTC.

The rearrangement links TRBV7-2 to TRBJ2-4, with 7 bases lining up with TRBD2. The CDR3 runs to 16 residues. Germline lookup yields CDR1 SGHTA and CDR2 FQGNSA. V was pared by 3 bases and J by 3 bases, with 8 bases of the junction left unmatched. The CDR3: CASSFRGSGGKNIQYF. In DNA, the CDR3 is TGTGCCAGCAGCTTTCGGGGTTCGGGGGGCAAAAACATTCAGTACTTC.

The chain is built from TRBV9 and TRBJ2-2; D tentatively reads TRBD1 or TRBD2 (5 bases each). Germline V gene data show CDR1 as SGDLS and CDR2 as YYNGEE. The length of the CDR3 is 12 residues. V shed 4 bases and J shed 6 bases, with 7 bases lying between them. The CDR3 nucleotides read TGTGCCAGCAGCTGGGACGCCGGGGAGCTGTTTTTT. It yields the protein CASSWDAGELFF.

This clonotype was picked up a small number of times. V gene TRBV28 combines with J gene TRBJ2-3, with 8 bases identical to TRBD2. CDR1 and CDR2 from the germline V gene are MDHEN and SYDVKM. This CDR3 has 15 residues. V lost 1 base to trimming and J lost 10 bases; unmatched junction nucleotides: 10. CDR3 amino acids: CASSLFSAGGGSQYF. The CDR3 DNA follows: TGTGCCAGCAGTTTATTTTCGGCGGGAGGAGGTTCGCAGTATTTT. Using reference TRBV28 and TRBJ2-3 for the parts outside the CDR3, the full variable domain is DVKVTQSSRYLVKRTGEKVFLECVQDMDHENMFWYRQDPGLGLRLIYFSYDVKMKEKGDIPEGYSVSREKKERFSLILESASTNQTSMYLCASSLFSAGGGSQYFGPGTRLTVL.

The chain links TRBV6-2 or TRBV6-3 to TRBJ2-4; TRBD1 matches at 7 bases. The V segment lost 10 bases and the J segment 3 bases; nucleotides outside the gene matches: 6. The CDR3 has 13 residues. The germline V gene has CDR1 MNHEY and CDR2 SVGEGT. CDR3 nucleotides: TGTGCCACCCAGGGGGATGGCAAAAACATTCAGTACTTC. Translation gives CATQGDGKNIQYF.

The V and J genes are TRBV24-1 and TRBJ2-6; TRBD2 aligns across 8 bases. CDR1 is KGHDR and CDR2 is SFDVKD in the germline V gene. With 3 bases clipped from V and 1 base from J, the junction kept 7 bases outside the gene matches. The length of the CDR3 is 18 residues. CDR3 loop: CATSDGTRLASGANVLTF. In nucleotides, the CDR3 is TGTGCCACCAGTGATGGGACTAGGTTGGCGTCTGGGGCCAACGTCCTGACTTTC.

The CDR3 nucleotides read TGTGCCAGCAGCCCATACCTAGCGGGGGACTACAATGAGCAGTTCTTC. Translating gives CASSPYLAGDYNEQFF. This chain joins TRBV9 and TRBJ2-1; 10 nucleotides match TRBD2. The CDR3 contains 16 residues. J was trimmed by 3 bases and V by 4 bases; bases with no gene match: 7. Germline-derived CDR1 and CDR2 are SGDLS and YYNGEE.

This clonotype was counted a few times. This sequence joins TRBV7-2 and TRBJ2-5; 8 nucleotides agree with TRBD2. The CDR3 extends over 16 amino acids. Germline CDR1 is SGHTA and CDR2 is FQGNSA. The trim removed 1 base at V and 5 bases at J, leaving 9 bases unmatched. This CDR3 reads CASSLDPAGVQETQYF. As DNA, the CDR3 is TGTGCCAGCAGCTTAGATCCAGCGGGAGTTCAGGAGACCCAGTACTTC.

The rearrangement uses TRBV4-3 and TRBJ2-1, with a possible D match to TRBD2 (5 bases). V was shortened by 6 bases and J by 10 bases, with 22 bases between the two germline ends. This CDR3 is 15 amino acids long. Germline values: CDR1 LGHNA, CDR2 YSLEER. The CDR3 here is CASSQRLATVGEQFF. As DNA, the CDR3 is TGCGCCAGCAGTCAACGATTAGCGACCGTGGGGGAGCAGTTCTTC.

This clonotype was observed a handful of times. The V gene is TRBV6-2 or TRBV6-3, the J gene TRBJ1-1, with D perhaps TRBD1 (6 bases). Trimming took off 1 base at V and 7 bases at J, with 13 bases between the two ends. The CDR3 loop spans 14 amino acids. Germline V gene lookup returns CDR1 MNHEY and CDR2 SVGEGT. The CDR3 DNA is TGTGCCAGCAGTTACTTGAGGGGGATAGTTGAAGCTTTCTTT. Translating gives CASSYLRGIVEAFF.

This clonotype has more than one count but fewer than ten. The CDR3 sequence: CSAIGLFRVSTDTQYF. The CDR3 nucleotides are TGCAGTGCTATCGGGCTTTTTAGAGTTAGCACAGATACGCAGTATTTT. V gene TRBV20-1 combines with J gene TRBJ2-3; the D is unclear. V shed 4 bases and J shed 0 bases, with 17 bases lying between them. Germline CDR1 DFQATT, CDR2 SNEGSKA (reference sequence). The CDR3 covers 16 residues.

This sequence joins TRBV5-1 and TRBJ1-1; D ambiguous. The CDR3 spans 14 residues. Germline assignment: CDR1 SGHRS and CDR2 YFSETQ. V shed 0 bases and J shed 0 bases, with 6 bases lying between them. The CDR3 coding sequence is TGCGCCAGCAGCTTGGCTCCCCTGAACACTGAAGCTTTCTTT. Its protein is CASSLAPLNTEAFF. The full variable domain, with the rest looked up from reference TRBV5-1 and TRBJ1-1, is KAGVTQTPRYLIKTRGQQVTLSCSPISGHRSVSWYQQTPGQGLQFLFEYFSETQRNKGNFPGRFSGRQFSNSRSEMNVSTLELGDSALYLCASSLAPLNTEAFFGQGTRLTVV.

The rearrangement joins TRBV2 to TRBJ2-3; D might be TRBD1 (6 bases). Germline V lookup: CDR1 SNHLY, CDR2 FYNNEI. This CDR3 has 14 amino acids. V lost 5 bases and J 3 bases, leaving 12 bases between the germline ends. In nucleotides, the CDR3 is TGTGCCAGCAGTCGGGACACCCGTACAGATACGCAGTATTTT. Its translation: CASSRDTRTDTQYF. Looking up the rest from reference TRBV2 and TRBJ2-3 gives the full variable domain: EPEVTQTPSHQVTQMGQEVILRCVPISNHLYFYWYRQILGQKVEFLVSFYNNEISEKSEIFDDQFSVERPDGSNFTLKIRSTKLEDSAMYFCASSRDTRTDTQYFGPGTRLTVL.